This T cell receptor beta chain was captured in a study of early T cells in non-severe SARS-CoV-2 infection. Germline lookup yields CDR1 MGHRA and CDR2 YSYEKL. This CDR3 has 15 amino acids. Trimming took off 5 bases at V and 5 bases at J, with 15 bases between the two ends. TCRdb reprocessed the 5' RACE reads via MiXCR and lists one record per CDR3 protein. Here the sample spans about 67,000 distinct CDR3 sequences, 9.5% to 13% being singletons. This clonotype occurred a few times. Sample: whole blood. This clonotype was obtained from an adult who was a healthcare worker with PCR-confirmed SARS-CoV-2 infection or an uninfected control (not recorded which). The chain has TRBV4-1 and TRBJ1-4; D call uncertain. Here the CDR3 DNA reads TGCGCCAGCAGCTTAGAACCAGGAGCGAATGAAAAACTGTTTTTT. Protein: CASSLEPGANEKLFF.